Listed below are T cell receptor beta chains from one sample, sequenced in a study of T cell responses to AZD1222 COVID-19 vaccine. TCRdb's copy holds only in-frame clones and misses some; the assay was immunoSEQ multiplex PCR. The profile shows roughly 100,000 clones, around nine tenths of them singletons. Source: peripheral blood, taken 28 days after the second AZD1222 dose. The receptor set was obtained from an adult who received the AZD1222 COVID-19 vaccine. CDR3s include the opening cysteine and the closing phenylalanine or tryptophan. D genes are given only for firm matches. Size is stated for part of the rows, as once, few or many counts, or as a class when the clone is expanded.

V	D	J	size	DNA	CDR3
TRBV5-4	-	TRBJ2-5	-	TGTGCCAGCAGCCCCACGAGGGACGAAGAGACCCAGTACTTC	CASSPTRDEETQYF
TRBV12-3/TRBV12-4	-	TRBJ1-1	-	TGTGCCAGCAGTTCACAGTACAGTGAAGCTTTCTTT	CASSSQYSEAFF
TRBV6-5	-	TRBJ2-2	few	TGTGCCAGCAGTTACACCAGAAACACCGGGGAGCTGTTTTTT	CASSYTRNTGELFF
TRBV7-2	TRBD1	TRBJ1-2	-	TGTGCCAGCAGCTCAGGACAGGGCTATGGCTACACCTTC	CASSSGQGYGYTF
TRBV12-3/TRBV12-4	-	TRBJ2-7	-	TGTGCCAGCAGTATGGGGAGCTCCTACGAGCAGTACTTC	CASSMGSSYEQYF
TRBV6-4	TRBD1	TRBJ1-6	-	TGTGCCAGCAGTGAACAGGGGAAGGGATCACCCCTCCACTTT	CASSEQGKGSPLHF
TRBV6-2/TRBV6-3	-	TRBJ1-1	-	TGTGCCAGCAGCATTAGAGGGGACACTCGGTCGATCTTT	CASSIRGDTRSIF
TRBV25-1	-	TRBJ1-3	-	TGTGCCAGCAGTGAATCTGGCAGGGTCTCTGGAAACACCATATATTTT	CASSESGRVSGNTIYF
TRBV14	TRBD2	TRBJ2-3	-	TGTGCCAGCAGCCAAGGAAAAGGGTATCTTAGCGGGAGGATAAGCACAGATACGCAGTATTTT	CASSQGKGYLSGRISTDTQYF
TRBV11-3	-	TRBJ1-1	-	TGTGCCAGCAGCTTAGATCGGAGGGTCCGAGCTTTCTTT	CASSLDRRVRAFF
TRBV5-1	TRBD1	TRBJ1-2	-	TGCGCCAGCAGCTTGGGGGACAGGGAGAACTATGGCTACACCTTC	CASSLGDRENYGYTF
TRBV9	-	TRBJ2-3	-	TGTGCCAGCAGCCTCATGAGCGGAGGGGGGACAGATACGCAGTATTTT	CASSLMSGGGTDTQYF
TRBV30	-	TRBJ1-5	-	TGTGCCTGGAGTTCGGACCGATATAGCAATCAGCCCCAGCATTTT	CAWSSDRYSNQPQHF
TRBV5-1	-	TRBJ1-1	-	TGCGCCAGCAGCTTGTTAGGGGGATCTGAAGCTTTCTTT	CASSLLGGSEAFF
TRBV4-2	TRBD1	TRBJ2-4	-	TGTGCCAGCAGCCAAGGCTTGCAAAGGGGGCTAAACATTCAGTACTTC	CASSQGLQRGLNIQYF
TRBV28	-	TRBJ2-3	-	TGTGCCAGCTTCTCCCTGGATACGCAGTATTTT	CASFSLDTQYF
TRBV28	-	TRBJ2-5	-	TGTGCCAGCAGTTTAATCCGGGGCCAAGAGACCCAGTACTTC	CASSLIRGQETQYF